This T cell receptor beta chain stems from a study of identical twins. Only healthy Caucasians were enrolled as donors. Germline lookup yields CDR1 MDHEN and CDR2 SYDVKM. V lost 4 bases, J lost 10 bases, and 11 bases lay in between. The CDR3 is 13 residues long. In regard to this clonotype: Its antigen is still unknown.

Whole-study results and caveats: Monozygotic twin pairs showed more out-of-frame TCR alpha sharing than models estimated.

Through template switching, a universal primer site was introduced, and the cDNA contained unique molecular identifiers. In TCRdb, the 5' RACE reads were re-called with MiXCR into one record per CDR3 protein. The profile covers 450,000 to 600,000 distinct CDR3 sequences, with 20% to 25% appearing a single time and around 0.47% taken by the ten largest. These data are also associated with another study on yellow fever vaccine responses in identical twins.

The receptor was isolated from a woman aged 18-30 years in good health. This chain connects TRBV28 to TRBJ1-6; D is undetermined. The material sequenced was CD4+ T cells sorted from blood. CDR3 nucleotide sequence: TGTGCCAGCAGTTCCCGAGGCTCCTCACCCCTCCACTTT. Amino acids: CASSSRGSSPLHF. The variable domain in full, completed from reference TRBV28 and TRBJ1-6, reads DVKVTQSSRYLVKRTGEKVFLECVQDMDHENMFWYRQDPGLGLRLIYFSYDVKMKEKGDIPEGYSVSREKKERFSLILESASTNQTSMYLCASSSRGSSPLHFGNGTRLTVT.